This T cell receptor (beta chain) is drawn from a study of response to subunit inactivated influenza vaccine. Study-level findings and limits: With each seasonal influenza vaccination, the authors suggested, few new T cells are recruited.

MiXCR, applied by TCRdb to the RT-PCR reads, yields one record per CDR3 protein. Among roughly 170,000 distinct CDR3 sequences, around 8.8% were seen once, and the ten largest hold approximately 10%. This clonotype came up many times. As yet, its antigen is unknown. Germline trimming cut 7 bases from V and 0 bases from J; bases unmatched to any gene: 1. This CDR3 is built from 14 residues. The sequenced sample was non-naive T cells sorted from PBMCs, obtained on the day of vaccination. The rearrangement joins TRBV12-3 or TRBV12-4 to TRBJ2-3; 10 bases align to TRBD2. The clonotype originates from a man aged 45-65 years who received an inactivated influenza vaccine. This CDR3 reads CASKTSGSTDTQYF. CDR3 DNA: TGTGCCAGCAAGACTAGCGGGAGCACAGATACGCAGTATTTT.